This T cell receptor beta chain was recorded in a study of OX40 agonist ivuxolimab in advanced cancers. Context from the whole study: The costimulatory receptor OX40 (CD134) was targeted by ivuxolimab, a fully human IgG2 agonistic monoclonal antibody. The purpose of peripheral TCRbeta sequencing was to test whether ivuxolimab changed TCR sequence diversity and led to clonal T-cell expansion. Partial responses occurred in three dose-escalation patients: two with cutaneous melanoma and one with hepatocellular carcinoma. A male proportion of around 81% and a mean age of roughly 55 years, ranging from roughly 20 to 80, were recorded for the dose-escalation cohort. Of the approximately 54 patients in dose escalation, about 20 had hepatocellular carcinoma, about 15 had melanoma, 9 had renal cell carcinoma and 9 had head and neck cancer. The paper covers the monotherapy dose-escalation part of the phase I ivuxolimab trial, which included N of about 51 patients. Patients were allowed to have had prior anti-PD-1, anti-PD-L1 or anti-CTLA-4 therapy, and roughly two fifths of the dose-escalation patients had been treated with checkpoint inhibitors. Intravenous ivuxolimab was administered to patients every 2 weeks at six dose levels: 0.01, 0.1, 0.3, 1.5, 3 and 10 mg/kg. The full study reports these points: The antigen specificity of the clonally expanded peripheral T cells was not determined. Low levels of normalized T-cell clonal expansion were also seen in some patients who did not respond. At doses of 0.1 to 3.0 mg/kg, clonal expansion of both CD4+ and CD8+ T cells in blood was seen between baseline and week 6. In partial responders in the 0.1-3.0 mg/kg groups, normalized peripheral clonal expansion was found to be among the lowest, especially among CD8+ T cells. After ivuxolimab, expanded clones were on average more numerous among CD8+ T cells than among CD4+ T cells.

The trial excluded patients who had a history of autoimmune disease or who were on systemic immunosuppression. In every dose cohort, peripheral blood was drawn for TCR sequencing at baseline, cycle 4 day 1, and cycle 7 day 1. The samples were taken from a phase I, first-in-human, multicenter, open-label dose-escalation trial of ivuxolimab. Adults with locally advanced or metastatic melanoma, renal cell carcinoma, hepatocellular carcinoma or head and neck squamous cell carcinoma were enrolled in the trial. CD4+ and CD8+ T cells were sorted separately from peripheral blood before TCR sequencing. CDR1 and CDR2, looked up from the germline V gene, are SGHVS and FNYEAQ. The germline V and J ends show losses of 1 base and 5 bases respectively, and no gene match explains 0 bases of the junction. From cysteine to phenylalanine, the CDR3 is 15 amino acids long. Only the CDR3 region is kept as DNA, spanning 45 bases read in frame from base 1.

Comments on this clone: This clone's antigen is unknown. Base quality data are lacking; no much larger clone is found one base away.

Genomic DNA was extracted from sorted cells for sequencing of the TCRbeta CDR3 region. TCRbeta CDR3 regions were sequenced using the immunoSEQ Assay. TCRdb's version of the immuneACCESS table is confined to in-frame rearrangements and falls short of the full clone set. An unresolved V gene accounts for under half of the shortfall where checked; the remainder is of unknown origin. The sample table shows tens of thousands of clones, and about 90% are seen once. Under 0.5% of the sample rests with the top ten. The TCR originated in an adult with an advanced solid tumor such as melanoma, head and neck, liver or kidney cancer. The sample consisted of CD4+ or CD8+ T cells sorted from blood, taken in a trial of the OX40 agonist ivuxolimab. The chain employs TRBV7-6 and TRBJ2-1, and 12 junctional nucleotides match TRBD2. The CDR3 sequence is CASSLGLAGDNEQFF. The bases read TGTGCCAGCAGCTTAGGACTAGCGGGGGACAATGAGCAGTTCTTC.